This T cell receptor beta chain was recovered during a study of blood T cell repertoires in COVID-19 (dated by TCRdb to the early 2020s). Study-wide context: Collaborator samples came from the United States, Italy and Spain and covered acute and convalescent phases of COVID-19. HLA class I and class II types, where available, came from metadata supplied by the sample provider rather than from assay-based typing. The prospective study material was composed of cDNA or gDNA derived from T cells, B-cell-depleted T cells, or PBMCs. The repertoires were released in a freely available public database intended as a resource for research on the immune response to SARS-CoV-2. Deeply sampled blood TCRbeta repertoires from subjects exposed to, actively infected with, or recovered from COVID-19 were included in the dataset. The samples were drawn from two sources: the first 160 participants of the ongoing ImmuneRACE study, and 1,000 to 1,500 subjects contributed by 6 global collaborators. Nearly every sample came with metadata listing a de-identified subject ID, COVID-19 status, age in years and sex. The investigation overall reported the following: The amount of clinical and demographic metadata varied by source and participant and was provided uncurated.

With regard to this clone: Its specific antigen is unknown. Within one base of it there is no much larger clone, and no base qualities were kept.

CDR1 and CDR2 (LNHDA, SQIVND) derive from the germline V gene (reference sequence). V has 7 bases trimmed and J has 4 bases trimmed; junction bases matching no gene number 10. The CDR3, from cysteine to phenylalanine, totals 15 residues. Just CDR3 DNA is preserved here, 45 bases in frame from base 1. TCRbeta CDR3 regions were amplified from genomic DNA by means of the immunoSEQ Assay, a bias-controlled multiplex PCR. On the study's bioinformatics: Within the assay, amplification of reference gene primers was used to estimate how many nucleated cells each sample contained. To quantify the absolute abundance of each unique TCRbeta CDR3 rearrangement, sequence reads were collapsed and filtered. For each sample, productive Simpson clonality was calculated as the square root of Simpson's diversity index over productive rearrangements. Sourced from immuneACCESS, this table was stored by TCRdb with only in-frame sequences that have V and J called. A share of the clones is absent; for the studies checked, an unresolved V gene accounts for under half, and the remainder has no known explanation. D and trimming come from the DNA, and the V and J calls and clone size come from that table. The sample records 65,000 to 90,000 clones, 88% of which are singletons. The ten largest clonotypes hold approximately 4.8% of the sample.

The collaborating institutions used their own protocols to collect whole blood in K2EDTA tubes. For TCRbeta analysis, collaborator samples were shipped as frozen whole blood, as isolated PBMCs, or as DNA extracted from either sample type. This receptor chain uses TRBV19 and TRBJ2-3; TRBD2 fits 8 bases in the junction. Sequenced sample: peripheral blood. The clonotype was recovered from a human donor in a cohort sampled during active COVID-19. The CDR3 region reads CASKPASGLSDTQYF. The nucleotide sequence reads TGTGCCAGTAAACCGGCTAGCGGGCTTTCAGATACGCAGTATTTT.